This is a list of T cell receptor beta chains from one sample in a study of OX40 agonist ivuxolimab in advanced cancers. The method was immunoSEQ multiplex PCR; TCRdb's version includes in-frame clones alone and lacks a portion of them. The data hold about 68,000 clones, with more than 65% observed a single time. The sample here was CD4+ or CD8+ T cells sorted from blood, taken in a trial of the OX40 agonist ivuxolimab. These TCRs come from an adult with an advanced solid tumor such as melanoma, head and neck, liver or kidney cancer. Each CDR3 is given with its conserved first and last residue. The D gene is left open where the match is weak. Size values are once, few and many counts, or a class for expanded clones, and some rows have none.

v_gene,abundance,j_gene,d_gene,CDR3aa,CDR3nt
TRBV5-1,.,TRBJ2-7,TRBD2,CASSLGAGVPEQYF,TGCGCCAGCAGCTTGGGAGCGGGAGTCCCCGAGCAGTACTTC
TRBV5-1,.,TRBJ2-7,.,CASSEGQYYEQYF,TGCGCCAGCAGTGAAGGACAGTACTACGAGCAGTACTTC
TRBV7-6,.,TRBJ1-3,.,CASSSGGPYSGNTIYF,TGTGCCAGCAGCTCCGGAGGGCCTTACTCTGGAAACACCATATATTTT
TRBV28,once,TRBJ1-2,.,CASTLVAQGNGYTF,TGTGCCAGCACCCTAGTGGCACAGGGTAACGGCTACACCTTC
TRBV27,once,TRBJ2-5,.,CASGRVMQYF,TGTGCCAGCGGCAGGGTTATGCAGTACTTC
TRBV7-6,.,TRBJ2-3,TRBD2,CASSLRGGSDTQYF,TGTGCCAGCAGCTTACGGGGGGGGTCAGATACGCAGTATTTT
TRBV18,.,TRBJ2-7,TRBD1,CASSPVTGGYEQYF,TGTGCCAGCTCACCAGTCACAGGGGGATACGAGCAGTACTTC
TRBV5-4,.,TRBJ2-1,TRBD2,CASSLGGSGRSGNEQFF,TGTGCCAGCAGCTTGGGGGGTAGCGGGAGGTCAGGCAATGAGCAGTTCTTC
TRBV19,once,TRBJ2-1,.,CASSIPTDYSYNEQFF,TGTGCCAGTAGTATTCCAACGGACTACTCCTACAATGAGCAGTTCTTC
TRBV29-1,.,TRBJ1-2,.,CSAEDGLYGYTF,TGCAGCGCCGAGGACGGTCTCTATGGCTACACCTTC
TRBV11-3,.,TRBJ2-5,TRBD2,CASSKGLAGPQTQYF,TGTGCCAGCAGCAAAGGACTAGCGGGACCCCAGACCCAGTACTTC
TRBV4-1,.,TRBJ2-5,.,CASSQDTGYQETQYF,TGCGCCAGCAGCCAAGATACGGGCTATCAAGAGACCCAGTACTTC
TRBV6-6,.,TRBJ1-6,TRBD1,CASSPGGVYNSPLHF,TGTGCCAGCAGTCCAGGGGGAGTTTATAATTCACCCCTCCACTTT
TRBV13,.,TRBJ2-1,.,CASSSATDSASDNEQFF,TGTGCCAGCAGCTCCGCAACCGACTCGGCCTCCGACAATGAGCAGTTCTTC
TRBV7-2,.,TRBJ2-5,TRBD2,CASSPLGLAGEETQYF,TGTGCCAGCAGCCCACTAGGACTAGCGGGAGAGGAGACCCAGTACTTC
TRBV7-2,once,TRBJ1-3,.,CASSLQSGNTIYF,TGTGCCAGCAGCCTCCAGTCTGGAAACACCATATATTTT
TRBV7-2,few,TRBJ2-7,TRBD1,CASSFRQGGEQYF,TGTGCCAGCAGCTTTCGACAGGGCGGCGAGCAGTACTTC
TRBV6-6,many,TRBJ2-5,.,CASSLKRETQYF,TGTGCCAGCAGCCTGAAGAGGGAGACCCAGTACTTC
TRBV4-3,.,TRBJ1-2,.,CASSQDRGDNYGYTF,TGCGCCAGCAGCCAAGACAGGGGTGATAACTATGGCTACACCTTC
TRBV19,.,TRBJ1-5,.,CASRPLTTADQPQHF,TGTGCCAGTAGACCCCTGACAACTGCGGATCAGCCCCAGCATTTT
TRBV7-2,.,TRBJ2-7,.,CASSFAYEQYF,TGTGCCAGCAGCTTTGCCTACGAGCAGTACTTC
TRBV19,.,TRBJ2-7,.,CASRQGGTDEQYF,TGTGCCAGTAGACAGGGAGGGACTGACGAGCAGTACTTC
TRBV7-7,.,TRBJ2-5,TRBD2,CASSLGLAGGGETQYF,TGTGCTAGCAGCTTGGGACTAGCGGGAGGGGGAGAGACCCAGTACTTC